This T cell receptor beta chain was recovered during a study of cytomegalovirus exposure and HLA in healthy donors. General study points: The study designated 150 or so TCR beta chains cytomegalovirus-associated.

While the first cohort had 600 to 750 subjects, the donors belonged to the separate validation cohort of over a hundred subjects. A word on this clone: Its antigen is not known.

Here immunoSEQ multiplex PCR was the method, and the copy in TCRdb shows in-frame clones only, minus some. Here the sample spans about 150,000 clones, approximately 86% being singletons. The CDR3 is 13 residues long. Germline trimming cut 5 bases from V and 11 bases from J; bases unmatched to any gene: 7. Germline assignment: CDR1 MNHEY and CDR2 SVGAGI. This sequence originates from a man aged 18-30 years in good health and CMV-seropositive. Sequencing was performed on PBMCs. The chain links TRBV6-5 to TRBJ1-5, with TRBD1 matching over 9 bases. The DNA for the CDR3 is TGTGCCAGCAGTCGGGACAGGGTCGAGGCCCAGCATTTT. Protein: CASSRDRVEAQHF.